This TCR beta chain was recorded in a study of T cell responses to AZD1222 COVID-19 vaccine. Looking at the study overall: Analysis merged second doses at about 4 or about 12 weeks.

TCRdb's table, derived via immunoSEQ multiplex PCR, lists solely in-frame clones and lacks some. The data show about 150,000 clones, about 90% seen once. V lost 5 bases and J lost 6; bases outside the gene matches: 10. CDR3 size: 15 residues. The V gene's germline CDR1 is MNHEY and CDR2 SMNVEV (reference sequence). This sequence originates from an adult in good health. Sequencing was performed on peripheral blood, taken on day 0 of AZD1222 vaccination. This sequence joins TRBV27 and TRBJ2-3, with 8 bases lining up with TRBD1. Here the CDR3 DNA reads TGTGCCAGCAGTAAAGGGACAGGATTCGTGGATACGCAGTATTTT. This translates into CASSKGTGFVDTQYF.